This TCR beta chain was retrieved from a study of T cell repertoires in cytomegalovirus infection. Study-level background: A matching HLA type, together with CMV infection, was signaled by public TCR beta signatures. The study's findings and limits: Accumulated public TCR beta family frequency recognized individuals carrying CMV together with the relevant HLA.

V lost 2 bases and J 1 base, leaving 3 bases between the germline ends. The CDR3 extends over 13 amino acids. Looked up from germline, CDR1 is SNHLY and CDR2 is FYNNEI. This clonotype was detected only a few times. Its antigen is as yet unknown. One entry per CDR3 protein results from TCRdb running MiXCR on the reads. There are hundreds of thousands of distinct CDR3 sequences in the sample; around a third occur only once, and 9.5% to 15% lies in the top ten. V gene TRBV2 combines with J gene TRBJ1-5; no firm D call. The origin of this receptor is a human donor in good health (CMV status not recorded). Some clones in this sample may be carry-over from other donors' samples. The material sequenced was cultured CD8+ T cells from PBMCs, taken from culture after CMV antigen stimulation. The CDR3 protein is CASSELSNQPQHF. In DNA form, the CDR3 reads TGTGCCAGCAGTGAACTCAGCAATCAGCCCCAGCATTTT.